This T cell receptor (beta chain) was captured by sequencing in a study of beta chain features in type 1 diabetes. The wider study: Across the samples, 90 million to 120 million sorted cells were examined in total. Overall study findings and caveats: Patients' naive, central memory and regulatory TCRB repertoires appeared more alike than those of healthy donors. All four CD4+ subsets from Type 1 diabetes patients carried moderately but significantly shorter TCRB CDR3s.

The germline gives CDR1 MNHEY, CDR2 SVGAGI. V trimming: 6 bases; J trimming: 5 bases; junction bases outside the gene matches: 9. The CDR3 runs 15 residues. This clone occurred a few times. Its target is not known. As every portion of the isolated RNA was reverse transcribed, the sequencing read expressed TCRB transcripts. TCRdb keeps only in-frame clones here, not all; method: immunoSEQ multiplex PCR. The repertoire holds 250,000 to 350,000 clones, with approximately 9.9% as singletons. This TCR was sampled from a woman under 40 in good health. The sample comprised naive CD4+ T cells from blood. The chain recombines TRBV6-5 with TRBJ2-2; 7 positions match TRBD1. CDR3 region: CASRNGDRRTGELFF. CDR3 coding DNA: TGTGCCAGCAGGAACGGGGACAGACGAACCGGGGAGCTGTTTTTT.